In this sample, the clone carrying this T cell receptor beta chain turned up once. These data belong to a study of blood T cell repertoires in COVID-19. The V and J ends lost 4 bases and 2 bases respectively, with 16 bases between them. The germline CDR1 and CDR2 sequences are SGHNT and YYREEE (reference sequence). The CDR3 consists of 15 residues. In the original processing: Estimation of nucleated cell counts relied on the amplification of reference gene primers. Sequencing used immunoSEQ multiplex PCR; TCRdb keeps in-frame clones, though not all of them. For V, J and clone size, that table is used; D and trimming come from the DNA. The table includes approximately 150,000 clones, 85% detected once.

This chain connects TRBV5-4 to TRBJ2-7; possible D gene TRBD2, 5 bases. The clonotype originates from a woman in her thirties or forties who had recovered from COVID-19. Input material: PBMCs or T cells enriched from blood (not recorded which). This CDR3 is CASSPAEGVTYEQYF. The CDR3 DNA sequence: TGTGCCAGCAGCCCCGCAGAGGGAGTTACCTACGAGCAGTACTTC. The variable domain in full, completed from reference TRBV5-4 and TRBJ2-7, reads ETGVTQSPTHLIKTRGQQVTLRCSSQSGHNTVSWYQQALGQGPQFIFQYYREEENGRGNFPPRFSGLQFPNYSSELNVNALELDDSALYLCASSPAEGVTYEQYFGPGTRLTVT.